The 21 T cell receptor beta chains below come from one sample, sequenced in a study of Graves' ophthalmopathy and Graves' hyperthyroidism. Amplified material comprised TCR beta CDR3 regions derived from RNA transcripts. Scientists carried out first-round RT-PCR using HTBI primers and then a second-round multiplex PCR. Each CDR3 protein is one row after TCRdb ran MiXCR on the multiplex PCR reads. The sample holds a few hundred thousand distinct CDR3 sequences; under 25% are singletons and the top ten take roughly 42%. The specimen was peripheral blood. The receptor source for this set is a woman aged 45-65 years with Graves' ophthalmopathy.

This clonotype has just a few counts. This chain links TRBV14 with TRBJ1-1; D is possibly TRBD1 (6 bases). The V gene lost 4 bases and the J gene lost 0 bases, with 12 bases spanning the gap. There are 15 residues in the CDR3. The germline V gene has CDR1 SGHDN and CDR2 FVKESK. The CDR3 is CASSRFGGMNTEAFF. CDR3 nucleotide sequence: TGTGCCAGCAGCCGATTTGGGGGCATGAACACTGAAGCTTTCTTT.

Ten or more counts support this clonotype. The chain links TRBV12-3 or TRBV12-4 to TRBJ1-2; D is unclear. Trimming left V 3 bases short and J 5 bases short, with 7 bases between. The length of the CDR3 is 12 residues. This chain's CDR3 is CASSFLSYGYTF. CDR3 DNA: TGTGCCAGCAGTTTTTTGTCTTATGGCTACACCTTC.

The V gene is TRBV12-3 or TRBV12-4, the J gene TRBJ2-7, with a tentative D call TRBD2 (6 bases). V was pared by 0 bases and J by 2 bases, with 11 bases between. The CDR3 sequence is 15 residues long. The CDR3 protein is CASSLAPLATYEQYF. The CDR3, as DNA: TGTGCCAGCAGTTTAGCCCCCCTAGCGACCTACGAGCAGTACTTC.

The sample holds many counts of this clonotype. The gene calls are TRBV7-9 and TRBJ1-1; the match to TRBD1 covers 11 bases. V shed 1 base and J 11 bases; nucleotides not matched to a gene: 3. The CDR3 is 13 amino acids. CDR1 and CDR2 (germline): SEHNR, FQNEAQ (reference sequence). The CDR3 loop reads CASSLGTGGIAFF. As DNA, the CDR3 is TGTGCCAGCAGCTTAGGGACAGGGGGCATCGCTTTCTTT.

At least ten counts were recorded for this clonotype. The CDR3 DNA follows: TGTGCCAGCAGTTTAACGGAGAGGGACACTGAAGCTTTCTTT. It specifies CASSLTERDTEAFF. The chain is built from TRBV12-3 or TRBV12-4 and TRBJ1-1; no firm D call. The CDR3 totals 14 residues. Between the trimmed V and J ends, which lost 2 bases and 3 bases, there was a span of 10 bases.

This clonotype has at least ten counts. V usage is TRBV27 and J usage is TRBJ1-2; 7 bases match TRBD1. The length of the CDR3 is 15 residues. Germline CDR1 MNHEY, CDR2 SMNVEV (reference sequence). Trimming removed 5 bases from V and 0 bases from J; junction bases left unmatched: 6. DNA for the CDR3: TGTGCCAGCAGTCAGTCAGGGGGGCCTAACTATGGCTACACCTTC. Protein: CASSQSGGPNYGYTF.

A note on this clonotype: A much larger clone lies one base from this, so it may be a read error. This chain joins TRBV5-1 and TRBJ2-6; TRBD1 matches at 11 bases. CDR1 is SGHRS, CDR2 YFSETQ, per germline. V lost 4 bases to trimming and J lost 2 bases; unmatched junction nucleotides: 8. The CDR3 has 18 residues. CDR3 DNA sequence: TGCGCCAGCAGCCTAAATCCGGGACAGGGGGCTGGGGCCAACGTCCTGACTTTC. Protein product: CASSLNPGQGAGANVLTF.

In this sample, this clonotype turned up many times. This sequence joins TRBV18 and TRBJ1-6; 9 bases line up with TRBD1. This CDR3 has 15 residues. The trim removed 3 bases at V and 6 bases at J, leaving 3 bases unmatched. Germline CDR1 is KGHSH and CDR2 is LQKENI. The CDR3 region is CASSPTGQGNSPLHF. CDR3 sequence (DNA): TGTGCCAGCTCACCGACGGGACAGGGTAATTCACCCCTCCACTTT.

This clonotype was counted ten times or more. This chain connects TRBV12-3 or TRBV12-4 to TRBJ2-7; D gene uncertain. CDR3 size: 13 residues. Trimming removed 3 bases from V and 0 bases from J, with 6 bases in between. Here the CDR3 reads CASSFQLSYEQYF. CDR3 coding DNA: TGTGCCAGCAGTTTTCAGCTCTCCTACGAGCAGTACTTC.

This clonotype was seen repeatedly, ten times or more. The rearrangement links TRBV2 to TRBJ2-7; 9 bases are a match to TRBD1. The CDR3 spans 13 residues. V shed 7 bases and J 7 bases; nucleotides not matched to a gene: 8. Germline CDR1 reads SNHLY; CDR2 reads FYNNEI. CDR3: CASNRGLAGEQYF. The CDR3, as DNA: TGTGCCAGCAACAGGGGGCTTGCTGGGGAGCAGTACTTC.

The sample holds many counts of this clonotype. This chain links TRBV28 with TRBJ1-5; 7 bases match TRBD1. The CDR3 is 19 residues long. With 3 bases clipped from V and 0 bases from J, the junction kept 14 bases outside the gene matches. Germline values: CDR1 MDHEN, CDR2 SYDVKM. CDR3 in DNA: TGTGCCAGCAGTTTCGGGGGACAGAGTTACTATTATAGCAATCAGCCCCAGCATTTT. Translation: CASSFGGQSYYYSNQPQHF.

In this sample, this clonotype turned up many times. The chain joins TRBV7-9 to TRBJ2-5, with D maybe TRBD1 (5 bases). The CDR3 is 15 residues long. V lost 5 bases to trimming and J lost 5 bases, with 18 bases between them. Germline V lookup: CDR1 SEHNR, CDR2 FQNEAQ (reference sequence). CDR3 bases: TGTGCCAGCAGCCAGGGTAGTATTCGGATGGAGACCCAGTACTTC. Its translation: CASSQGSIRMETQYF.

The chain links TRBV6-1 to TRBJ1-6; D remains ambiguous. V lost 5 bases and J lost 9, with 11 bases in between. CDR1 and CDR2 (germline): MNHNS, SASEGT. There are 13 residues in the CDR3. CDR3 in DNA: TGTGCCAGCAGTTTTTTAGGGTTTTCACCCCTCCACTTT. It specifies CASSFLGFSPLHF.

This clonotype was observed a handful of times. The rearrangement links TRBV6-5 to TRBJ2-5, with 14 bases that match TRBD2. The germline V gene has CDR1 MNHEY and CDR2 SVGAGI. CDR3 length: 16 residues. J lost 1 base, V lost 2 bases, and 0 bases had no gene match. CDR3 residues: CASSYGTSGGQETQYF. For the CDR3, the DNA is TGTGCCAGCAGTTACGGGACTAGCGGGGGCCAAGAGACCCAGTACTTC.

The CDR3 DNA reads as TGTGCCAGCAGTTCGGACCTAGACAGGGGAGACTTGAACACTGAAGCTTTCTTT. It is translated as CASSSDLDRGDLNTEAFF. V is TRBV6-2 or TRBV6-3 and J is TRBJ1-1; 8 bases line up with TRBD1. Germline CDR1 and CDR2: MNHEY and SVGEGT. Germline trimming cut 4 bases from V and 0 bases from J; bases unmatched to any gene: 13. This CDR3 region has 18 residues.

Many counts were recorded for this clonotype. Lacking the conserved final phenylalanine or tryptophan, this CDR3 likely reflects a read error. It is unclear where the CDR3 begins or ends on the DNA, so no DNA is shown, and the CDR3 is as TCRdb lists it. The chain carries TRBV10-1 and TRBJ2-7; the D call in the table, TRBD1, was not verified against the DNA. The germline gives CDR1 WNHNN, CDR2 SYGVQD (reference sequence). The CDR3 has 12 residues if both end residues are counted. The CDR3 loop reads CASREPGTGTSN.

This clonotype has a count of ten or more. V gene TRBV2 combines with J gene TRBJ1-2, with TRBD1 matching 8 bases. V shed 3 bases, J shed 7 bases, and the junction held 4 bases outside the gene matches. The CDR3 length is 13 residues. Germline values: CDR1 SNHLY, CDR2 FYNNEI. The CDR3 spells CASSEDRERGYTF. In DNA form, the CDR3 reads TGTGCCAGCAGTGAGGACAGGGAGCGTGGCTACACCTTC.

At least ten counts were recorded for this clonotype. This chain links TRBV10-1 with TRBJ2-2; tentatively, D is TRBD2 (5 bases). The CDR3 spans 14 residues. Germline CDR1 WNHNN, CDR2 SYGVQD (reference sequence). The V end was cut by 0 bases, the J end by 4 bases, with 6 bases between. In nucleotides, the CDR3 is TGCGCCAGCAGTGAGTCACGGGGCACCGGGGAGCTGTTTTTT. Translated: CASSESRGTGELFF.

In this sample, this clonotype turned up many times. The chain links TRBV4-1 to TRBJ1-2, with TRBD1 matching 7 bases. The CDR3 contains 15 residues. V was clipped by 1 base and J by 2 bases; unmatched bases: 4. The V gene's germline CDR1 is MGHRA and CDR2 YSYEKL. The CDR3 region has the DNA TGCGCCAGCAGCCAAGTTACCAGGGGGAACTATGGCTACACCTTC. This translates into CASSQVTRGNYGYTF.

This chain joins TRBV7-2 and TRBJ1-1; maybe TRBD1 (5 bases). The CDR3 is made up of 14 amino acids. V was trimmed by 2 bases and J by 1 base, leaving 8 bases between them. The germline V gene encodes CDR1 SGHTA and CDR2 FQGNSA. As DNA, the CDR3 is TGTGCCAGCAGCTTACATGGGGCGAACACTGAAGCTTTCTTT. It yields the protein CASSLHGANTEAFF.

This clonotype was counted many times. J is TRBJ1-5 and V is TRBV28; D unresolved. The V end was cut by 3 bases, the J end by 5 bases, with 11 bases between. Germline CDR1 is MDHEN and CDR2 is SYDVKM. The CDR3 consists of 14 residues. CDR3 in DNA: TGTGCCAGCAGTTTTCACGAAGGGTATCAGCCCCAGCATTTT. Translating it yields CASSFHEGYQPQHF.